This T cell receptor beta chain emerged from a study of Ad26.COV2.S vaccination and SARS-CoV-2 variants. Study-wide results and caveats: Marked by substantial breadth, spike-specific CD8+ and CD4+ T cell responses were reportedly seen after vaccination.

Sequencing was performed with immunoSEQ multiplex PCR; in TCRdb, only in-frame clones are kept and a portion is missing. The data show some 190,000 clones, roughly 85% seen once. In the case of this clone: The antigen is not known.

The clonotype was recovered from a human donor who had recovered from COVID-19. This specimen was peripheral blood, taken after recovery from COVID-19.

Here the CDR3 DNA reads TGTGCCAGCAGCCCAAACCCCGGGACAGGGTACGAGCAGTACTTC. Protein: CASSPNPGTGYEQYF. The chain joins TRBV5-6 to TRBJ2-7; TRBD1 aligns across 9 bases. CDR1 and CDR2 (germline): SGHDT, YYEEEE. J lost 4 bases, V lost 4 bases, and 9 bases had no gene match. CDR3 size: 15 residues.